This T cell receptor (beta chain) came from a study of Ad26.COV2.S vaccination and SARS-CoV-2 variants. Whole-study context: The vaccine Ad26.COV2.S was put into the muscle once, or twice with 56 days between.

Treatment specified: some 20 received Ad26.COV2.S at low or high dose, single or two shots; about 5 received placebo; per-sample allocation not given. Specimens were obtained on day 63 following the first vaccine or placebo injection. Boston provided a donor who was an adult aged 18-55 years. The method was immunoSEQ multiplex PCR; TCRdb's version includes in-frame clones alone and lacks a portion of them. The data hold over 400,000 clones, with roughly 90% observed a single time. Trimming shortened V by 1 base and J by 3 bases, and 13 bases separated the two germline ends. The CDR3 has 15 residues. Germline values: CDR1 SGHAT, CDR2 FQNNGV. To note about this clone: The antigen remains undetermined.

Whole-study findings and limits: Greater spike-specific TCR breadth was seen in vaccine recipients than in placebo recipients. The TCR breadth and depth analyses may have produced an underestimate of total T cell responses.

This chain uses TRBV11-2 with TRBJ2-7; TRBD1 is a possible D gene (7 bases). The sample consisted of peripheral blood, taken in a trial of Ad26.COV2.S vaccine versus placebo. This receptor was identified in a person aged 18-65 years who received the Ad26.COV2.S COVID-19 vaccine or a placebo. CDR3 loop: CASSLVEGAVYEQYF. The CDR3 coding sequence is TGTGCCAGCAGCTTAGTGGAGGGGGCCGTCTACGAGCAGTACTTC.